These 25 T cell receptor beta chains were all obtained from the same sample, sequenced in a study of T cells after posttransplantation cyclophosphamide (TCRdb year 2016). The receptor library was made with the immunoSEQ multiplex PCR assay. Not all clones reach the TCRdb copy of this immuneACCESS table, which keeps in-frame sequences only. Checked studies attribute under half of the gap to unresolved V genes and leave the rest unexplained. This sample has 17,000 or so clones in its table, and about 90% of those were observed once. The ten top clones hold about 0.5% of the sample. The sample's treatment or condition, from its label and the paper: high-dose cyclophosphamide on days +3 and +4 as single-agent GVHD prophylaxis. Busulfan and fludarabine conditioning, a related or unrelated marrow graft, and cyclophosphamide on days +3 and +4 were given to PTCy patients. The specimen comprised CD4+ T cells sorted from blood, sampled after allogeneic stem cell transplant with posttransplant cyclophosphamide. These receptors were collected from a male patient aged 55 to 69 who received an allogeneic stem cell transplant from a related donor and was CMV-positive. Following a transplant, a fraction of the T cells may be traceable to the graft donor.

The rearrangement uses TRBV18 and TRBJ2-3; TRBD1 agrees at 7 bases. The V and J ends lost 8 bases and 4 bases, in that order; junction bases with no gene match: 12. Germline loops: CDR1 KGHSH, CDR2 LQKENI. This CDR3 is 15 amino acids long. CDR3 coding DNA: TGTGCCAGCCGCCCCAGACAGGGTAGCGCAGATACGCAGTATTTT. It translates to CASRPRQGSADTQYF.

The chain carries TRBV6-5 and TRBJ1-5, with 8 positions matching TRBD1. The germline gives CDR1 MNHEY, CDR2 SVGAGI. V shed 0 bases and J 11 bases; nucleotides not matched to a gene: 6. CDR3 length equals 14 residues. The DNA of the CDR3 is TGTGCCAGCAGTTACTCCCGGACAGGGACAGCCCAGCATTTT. Protein product: CASSYSRTGTAQHF.

The rearrangement joins TRBV6-5 to TRBJ1-6; D is unresolved. Germline CDR1 is MNHEY and CDR2 is SVGAGI. CDR3 size: 14 residues. V lost 2 bases and J 5 bases, leaving 7 bases between the germline ends. As DNA, the CDR3 is TGTGCCAGCAGTTACAACATCGATAATTCACCCCTCCACTTT. It is translated as CASSYNIDNSPLHF.

This clone was seen just once. V and J are TRBV7-6 and TRBJ2-6; D perhaps matches TRBD2 (5 bases). The germline gives CDR1 SGHVS, CDR2 FNYEAQ. The CDR3 is 17 amino acids. With 5 bases removed from V and 2 bases from J, the gap between germline ends came to 16 bases. In DNA form, the CDR3 reads TGTGCCAGCAGCCCGAGGGTCTCGTCTACTGGGGCCAACGTCCTGACTTTC. Protein: CASSPRVSSTGANVLTF.

This chain uses TRBV7-2 with TRBJ1-2; 9 positions match TRBD1. Germline CDR1 is SGHTA and CDR2 is FQGNSA. This CDR3 comprises 16 residues. J gave up 6 bases and V 0 bases, and 8 bases lay outside the gene matches. CDR3 amino acids: CASSLAGGQGINGYTF. DNA for the CDR3: TGTGCCAGCAGCTTAGCTGGAGGACAGGGGATCAATGGCTACACCTTC.

The J gene is TRBJ2-3, the V gene TRBV7-9; possibly TRBD1 for D (6 bases). Germline V gene lookup returns CDR1 SEHNR and CDR2 FQNEAQ (reference sequence). Trimming took off 5 bases at V and 2 bases at J, with 17 bases between the two ends. The CDR3 loop spans 16 amino acids. CDR3 DNA: TGTGCCAGCAGCCATTCGACAGGTCAAAACACAGATACGCAGTATTTT. It specifies CASSHSTGQNTDTQYF.

The rearrangement links TRBV19 to TRBJ1-2; possible D gene TRBD1, 5 bases. From germline, CDR1 is LNHDA and CDR2 SQIVND (reference sequence). V was cut by 6 bases and J by 2 bases, with 16 bases left in between. This CDR3 is 15 amino acids long. DNA of the CDR3: TGTGCCAGTAGCCTCGGCGGACAAAGAAACTATGGCTACACCTTC. Amino acids: CASSLGGQRNYGYTF.

The rearrangement links TRBV6-1 to TRBJ2-1; 15 bases line up with TRBD2. CDR3 size: 17 residues. Germline-derived CDR1 and CDR2 are MNHNS and SASEGT. J gave up 5 bases and V 2 bases, and 4 bases lay outside the gene matches. DNA of the CDR3: TGTGCCAGCAGTGAACGTCGGACTAGCGGGGGGGACAATGAGCAGTTCTTC. This encodes CASSERRTSGGDNEQFF.

The chain couples TRBV12-5 to TRBJ2-3; no definite D call. Trimming removed 7 bases from V and 6 bases from J, with 14 bases in between. This CDR3 contains 13 residues. Germline V gene sequence: CDR1 LGHNT, CDR2 FRNRAP. CDR3 loop: CASARPEEDTQYF. The CDR3 DNA is TGTGCTAGTGCACGCCCCGAGGAGGATACGCAGTATTTT.

The chain couples TRBV7-2 to TRBJ2-7; D gene unclear. CDR3 length: 14 amino acids. Germline lookup yields CDR1 SGHTA and CDR2 FQGNSA. The V end was cut by 1 base, the J end by 0 bases, with 7 bases between. CDR3 in amino acids: CASSLDRSSYEQYF. DNA of the CDR3: TGTGCCAGCAGCTTAGACCGGAGCTCCTACGAGCAGTACTTC.

This sequence joins TRBV6-4 and TRBJ2-2, with 9 bases identical to TRBD2. Germline CDR1 reads MRHNA; CDR2 reads SNTAGT. The CDR3 sequence is 14 residues long. V shed 4 bases, J shed 4 bases, and the junction held 1 base outside the gene matches. The CDR3 loop is CASSVGLATGELFF. CDR3 DNA: TGTGCCAGCAGTGTGGGACTAGCCACCGGGGAGCTGTTTTTT.

The genes are TRBV11-1 and TRBJ1-1; 8 bases agree with TRBD1. J gave up 3 bases and V 5 bases, and 11 bases lay outside the gene matches. CDR3 length: 16 amino acids. The germline V gene encodes CDR1 SGHAT and CDR2 FQDESV (reference sequence). The CDR3 DNA is TGTGCCAGCAGCCCGAGACAGGGGAGAGGGCACACTGAAGCTTTCTTT. This sequence encodes CASSPRQGRGHTEAFF.

This sequence joins TRBV14 and TRBJ2-3, with 9 bases fitting TRBD2. V was pared by 4 bases and J by 9 bases, with 14 bases of the junction left unmatched. Germline V gene lookup returns CDR1 SGHDN and CDR2 FVKESK. The CDR3 spans 16 residues. CDR3 loop: CASSPFGTSNLRTQYF. Written as DNA, the CDR3 is TGTGCCAGCAGCCCCTTCGGGACTAGCAATTTGAGGACGCAGTATTTT.

In the case of this clone: Other DNA sequences in this sample translate to the same CDR3. The chain carries TRBV18 and TRBJ1-6; no firm D call. V shed 3 bases and J shed 5 bases, with 11 bases lying between them. CDR3 length: 15 residues. Germline CDR1 reads KGHSH; CDR2 reads LQKENI. CDR3 protein: CASSPRSENNSPLHF. The CDR3, as DNA: TGTGCCAGCTCACCCCGGTCGGAGAATAATTCACCCCTCCACTTT.

V is TRBV27 and J is TRBJ1-4; D might be TRBD1 (5 bases). The CDR3 runs to 17 residues. Germline V lookup: CDR1 MNHEY, CDR2 SMNVEV (reference sequence). V lost 4 bases and J 0 bases, leaving 15 bases between the germline ends. The CDR3 region has the DNA TGTGCCAGCAGTTCCTCCAAGGGGACTTCAACTAATGAAAAACTGTTTTTT. Protein: CASSSSKGTSTNEKLFF.

J is TRBJ1-2 and V is TRBV27; weak D call: TRBD1 (5 bases). With 1 base removed from V and 7 bases from J, the gap between germline ends came to 16 bases. The CDR3 extends over 15 amino acids. CDR1 is MNHEY and CDR2 is SMNVEV in the germline V gene (reference sequence). The CDR3 loop is CASSLLVPGQGGYTF. CDR3 nucleotides: TGTGCCAGCAGTTTATTGGTACCCGGGCAGGGTGGCTACACCTTC.

The rearrangement uses TRBV5-1 and TRBJ2-1, with 11 bases fitting TRBD2. Germline assignment: CDR1 SGHRS and CDR2 YFSETQ. J gave up 2 bases and V 0 bases, and 1 base lay outside the gene matches. There are 16 residues in the CDR3. The CDR3 is CASSLVSGGAYNEQFF. CDR3 in DNA: TGCGCCAGCAGCTTGGTTAGCGGGGGGGCCTACAATGAGCAGTTCTTC.

J is TRBJ2-3 and V is TRBV19, with TRBD2 matching over 8 bases. Losses at the gene ends were 4 bases for V and 3 bases for J; bases not matched to a gene: 9. The germline CDR1 and CDR2 sequences are LNHDA and SQIVND (reference sequence). The CDR3 runs 16 residues. In nucleotides, the CDR3 is TGTGCCAGTAGTAGCTCGGGGGGGCGGGGAACAGATACGCAGTATTTT. It specifies CASSSSGGRGTDTQYF.

The J gene is TRBJ2-1, the V gene TRBV7-3; 9 bases match TRBD2. CDR3 size: 16 residues. V gave up 1 base and J gave up 3 bases; unmatched junction bases: 4. Germline V gene lookup returns CDR1 SGHTA and CDR2 FQGTGA. The CDR3 bases are TGTGCCAGCAGCTTAATTAGCGGGGGAGACTACAATGAGCAGTTCTTC. This sequence encodes CASSLISGGDYNEQFF.

The chain couples TRBV28 to TRBJ1-2, with D tentatively TRBD1 (5 bases). Germline V gives CDR1 MDHEN, CDR2 SYDVKM. The CDR3 runs to 13 residues. The V gene lost 4 bases and the J gene lost 8 bases, with 14 bases spanning the gap. The CDR3 is CASSSGASWGYTF. In DNA, the CDR3 is TGTGCCAGCAGTTCTGGGGCCTCCTGGGGCTACACCTTC.

The chain recombines TRBV5-5 with TRBJ1-1; TRBD1 might be the D (5 bases). Trimming removed 7 bases from V and 3 bases from J, with 19 bases in between. The germline CDR1 and CDR2 sequences are SGHKS and YYEKEE (reference sequence). The CDR3 consists of 15 residues. CDR3 protein: CASWLAGRPDTEAFF. CDR3 nucleotide sequence: TGTGCCAGCTGGTTAGCAGGGCGGCCGGACACTGAAGCTTTCTTT.

V usage is TRBV7-8 and J usage is TRBJ2-5, with 11 bases that match TRBD1. This CDR3 has 14 amino acids. CDR1 is SGHVS and CDR2 is FQNEAQ in the germline V gene. V gave up 1 base and J gave up 7 bases; unmatched junction bases: 2. In nucleotides, the CDR3 is TGTGCCAGCAGCTTAGAGGGGACAGGGGGGACCCAGTACTTC. Translated, it gives CASSLEGTGGTQYF.

The chain couples TRBV5-1 to TRBJ1-1, with a weak D call TRBD1 (5 bases). The CDR3 runs to 14 residues. Germline V gives CDR1 SGHRS, CDR2 YFSETQ. Trimming took off 4 bases at V and 1 base at J, with 11 bases between the two ends. The CDR3 DNA reads TGCGCCAGCAGCCCCCAGACAGCGAACACTGAAGCTTTCTTT. Residues: CASSPQTANTEAFF.

DNA for the CDR3: TGTGCCAGCAGCAGCGGAACCGGTAGTAACTATGGCTACACCTTC. This encodes CASSSGTGSNYGYTF. The chain combines TRBV11-2 with TRBJ1-2; D not certain. The CDR3 extends over 15 amino acids. Trimming took 5 bases from V and 1 from J, leaving 14 bases between them. The germline CDR1 and CDR2 sequences are SGHAT and FQNNGV.

V usage is TRBV28 and J usage is TRBJ1-2; tentatively, D is TRBD1 (5 bases). The CDR3 spans 13 residues. Trimming stripped 4 bases from V and 3 bases from J, with 9 bases between. Germline V gene lookup returns CDR1 MDHEN and CDR2 SYDVKM. In DNA, the CDR3 is TGTGCCAGCAGTTGGGGCGGTGACTATGGCTACACCTTC. It encodes CASSWGGDYGYTF.